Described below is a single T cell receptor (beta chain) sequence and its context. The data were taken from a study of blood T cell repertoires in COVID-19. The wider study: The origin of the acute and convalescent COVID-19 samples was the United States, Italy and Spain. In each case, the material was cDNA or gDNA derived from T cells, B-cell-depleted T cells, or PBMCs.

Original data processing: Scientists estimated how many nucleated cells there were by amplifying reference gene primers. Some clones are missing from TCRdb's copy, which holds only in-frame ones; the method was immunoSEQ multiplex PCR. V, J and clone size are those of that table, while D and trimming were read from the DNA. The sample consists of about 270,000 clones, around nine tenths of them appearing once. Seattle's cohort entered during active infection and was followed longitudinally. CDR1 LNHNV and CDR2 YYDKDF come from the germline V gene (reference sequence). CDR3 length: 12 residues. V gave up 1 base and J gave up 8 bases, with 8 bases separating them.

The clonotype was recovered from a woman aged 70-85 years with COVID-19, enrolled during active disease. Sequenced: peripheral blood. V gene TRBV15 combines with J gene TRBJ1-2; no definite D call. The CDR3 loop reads CATSRVTEGYTF. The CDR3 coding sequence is TGTGCCACCAGCAGAGTAACAGAAGGCTACACCTTC.